This T cell receptor beta chain was captured by sequencing in a study of blood T cells in healthy people across ages. General study points: The unknown donor CMV status may have confounded expanded clonotype changes. When set beside aged donors, long-lived donors presented more naive CD4+ cells and higher diversity.

A second PCR, run for roughly 7 to 12 cycles, used a sample-barcoded 5' primer plus a J-beta primer mix. TCRdb independently ran MiXCR on the 5' RACE reads; one entry per CDR3 protein. The table lists over 1,500,000 distinct CDR3 sequences, around half of them singletons, with over 2% in the top ten. CDR1 and CDR2 (germline): SGHNT, YYREEE (reference sequence). V dropped 4 bases and J dropped 4; count of bases not matched to a gene: 5. The CDR3 loop spans 14 amino acids. To note about this clonotype: The antigen is undetermined.

The chain employs TRBV5-4 and TRBJ2-7, with TRBD2 matching 10 bases. This TCR derives from a woman aged 40-49 years in good health. Sequencing was carried out using blood. CDR3 protein: CASSPERGGYEQYF. The CDR3 nucleotides read TGTGCCAGCAGCCCGGAGCGGGGGGGATACGAGCAGTACTTC.